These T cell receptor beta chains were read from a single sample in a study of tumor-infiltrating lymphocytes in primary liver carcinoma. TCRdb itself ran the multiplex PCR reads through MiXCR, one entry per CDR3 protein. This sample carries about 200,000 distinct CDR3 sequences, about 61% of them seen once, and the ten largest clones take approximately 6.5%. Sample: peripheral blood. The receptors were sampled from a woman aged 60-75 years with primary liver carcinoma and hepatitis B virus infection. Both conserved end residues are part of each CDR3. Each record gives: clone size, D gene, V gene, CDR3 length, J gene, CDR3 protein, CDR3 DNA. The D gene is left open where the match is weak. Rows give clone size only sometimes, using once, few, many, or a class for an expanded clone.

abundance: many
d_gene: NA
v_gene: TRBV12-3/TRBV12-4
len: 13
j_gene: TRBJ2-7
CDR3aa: CASRKLGDHEQYF
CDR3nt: TGTGCCAGCAGAAAGCTTGGGGACCACGAGCAGTACTTC

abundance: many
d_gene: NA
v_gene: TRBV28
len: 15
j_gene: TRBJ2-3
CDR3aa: CASSSLGPGTDTQYF
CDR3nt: TGTGCCAGCAGTTCTCTAGGTCCCGGCACAGATACGCAGTATTTT

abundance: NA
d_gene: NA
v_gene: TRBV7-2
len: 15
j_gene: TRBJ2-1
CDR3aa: CASSLKSIGYNEQFF
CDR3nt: TGTGCCAGCAGCCTAAAGAGTATCGGCTACAATGAGCAGTTCTTC

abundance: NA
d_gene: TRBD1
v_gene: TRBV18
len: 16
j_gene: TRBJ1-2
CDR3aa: CASSPRDRALGYGYTF
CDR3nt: TGTGCCAGCTCACCACGGGACAGGGCCTTAGGGTATGGCTACACCTTC

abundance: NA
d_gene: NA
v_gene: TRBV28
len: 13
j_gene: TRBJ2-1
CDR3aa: CAGSLPMGDEQFF
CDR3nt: TGTGCCGGCAGTTTACCGATGGGGGATGAGCAGTTCTTC

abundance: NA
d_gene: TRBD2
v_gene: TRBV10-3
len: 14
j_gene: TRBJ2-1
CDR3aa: CAISESPGGTGQFF
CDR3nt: TGTGCCATCAGTGAGTCCCCGGGAGGAACCGGGCAGTTCTTC

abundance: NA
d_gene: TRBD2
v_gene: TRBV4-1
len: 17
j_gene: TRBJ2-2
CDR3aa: CASSQVAGTSVSGELFF
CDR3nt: TGCGCCAGCAGCCAAGTGGCCGGGACTAGCGTTTCCGGGGAGCTGTTTTTT

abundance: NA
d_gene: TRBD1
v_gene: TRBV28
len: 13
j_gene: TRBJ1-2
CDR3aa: CASSSSGGRGYTF
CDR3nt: TGTGCCAGCAGTTCTTCAGGGGGAAGGGGCTACACCTTC

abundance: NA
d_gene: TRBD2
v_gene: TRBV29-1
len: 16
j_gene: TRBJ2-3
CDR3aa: CSVEEGLAVSTDTQYF
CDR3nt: TGCAGCGTTGAGGAGGGACTAGCGGTGAGCACAGATACGCAGTATTTT

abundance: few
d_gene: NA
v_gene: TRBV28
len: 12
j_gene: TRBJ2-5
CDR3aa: CASTVKGQRVYF
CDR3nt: TGTGCCAGCACCGTCAAAGGGCAGCGAGTCTACTTC

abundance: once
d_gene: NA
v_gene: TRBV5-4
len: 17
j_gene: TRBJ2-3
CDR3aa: CASSTSRARTSTDTQYF
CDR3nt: TGTGCCAGCAGCACTTCCCGCGCGCGAACTAGCACAGATACGCAGTATTTT

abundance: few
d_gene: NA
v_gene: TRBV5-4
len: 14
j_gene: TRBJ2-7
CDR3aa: CASSLIGTGYEQYF
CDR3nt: TGTGCCAGCAGCTTGATAGGGACGGGCTACGAGCAGTACTTC

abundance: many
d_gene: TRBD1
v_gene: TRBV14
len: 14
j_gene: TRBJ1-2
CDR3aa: CASSQYGTGDGYTF
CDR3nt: TGTGCCAGCAGCCAATACGGGACAGGCGATGGCTACACCTTC

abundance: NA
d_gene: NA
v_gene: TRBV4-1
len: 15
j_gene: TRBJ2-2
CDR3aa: CANSQATGLAGELFF
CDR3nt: TGCGCCAACAGCCAAGCCACAGGGTTGGCCGGGGAGCTATTTTTT

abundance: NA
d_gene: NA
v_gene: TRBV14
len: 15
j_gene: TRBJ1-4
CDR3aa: CASSQQGDINEKLFF
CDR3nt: TGTGCCAGCAGCCAACAAGGGGACATAAATGAAAAACTGTTTTTT